Presented here are 21 T cell receptor beta chains from one specimen sequenced in a study of shared clonotypes between healthy human individuals. Repertoires were generated with immunoSEQ multiplex PCR, while TCRdb's copy carries only in-frame clones and drops some. This repertoire shows 2 million to 2.5 million clones, 90% to 95% found once; its top ten account for 0.39%. Sequenced sample: naive CD4+ T cells from PBMCs. Described subset: CD45RA+ positively selected. These receptors were collected from a man younger than 35 in good health. Some clones in this sample may be carry-over from other donors' samples.

This clone was recorded once. The chain couples TRBV10-3 to TRBJ1-6, with D unclear. Germline-derived CDR1 and CDR2 are ENHRY and SYGVKD. The CDR3 extends over 13 amino acids. V lost 6 bases and J 7 bases, leaving 10 bases between the germline ends. CDR3 coding DNA: TGTGCCATCAGCCAGGACGGGAATTCACCCCTCCACTTT. It codes for CAISQDGNSPLHF.

The chain joins TRBV6-1 to TRBJ2-7; 15 nucleotides agree with TRBD2. V lost 6 bases, J lost 2 bases, and 2 bases stayed unmatched. The CDR3 extends over 15 amino acids. Germline V CDR1 and CDR2: MNHNS, SASEGT. The chain's CDR3 is CASRGTSGRTYEQYF. For the CDR3, the DNA is TGTGCCAGCAGGGGGACTAGCGGGAGGACCTACGAGCAGTACTTC.

J is TRBJ2-7 and V is TRBV11-1, with 7 bases identical to TRBD1. This CDR3 is built from 13 residues. After removal of 3 bases from V and 3 bases from J, the junction contained 2 bases not matched to a gene. Germline CDR1 SGHAT, CDR2 FQDESV (reference sequence). CDR3 region: CASSFGTDYEQYF. For the CDR3, the DNA is TGTGCCAGCAGCTTTGGGACAGACTACGAGCAGTACTTC.

This rearrangement joins TRBV19 to TRBJ2-2, with 8 bases fitting TRBD2. The CDR3 runs to 17 residues. The V and J ends lost 11 bases and 0 bases, in that order; junction bases with no gene match: 14. Per the germline V gene, CDR1 is LNHDA and CDR2 is SQIVND (reference sequence). The CDR3 sequence is CAREGRRTNANTGELFF. Written as DNA, the CDR3 is TGTGCCCGGGAGGGGCGGCGGACTAACGCGAACACCGGGGAGCTGTTTTTT. The variable domain in full, completed from reference TRBV19 and TRBJ2-2, reads DGGITQSPKYLFRKEGQNVTLSCEQNLNHDAMYWYRQDPGQGLRLIYYSQIVNDFQKGDIAEGYSVSREKKESFPLTVTSAQKNPTAFYLCAREGRRTNANTGELFFGEGSRLTVL.

This chain links TRBV27 with TRBJ2-2; the D gene is possibly TRBD1 (6 bases). The CDR3 runs 16 residues. CDR1 is MNHEY and CDR2 is SMNVEV in the germline V gene (reference sequence). Trimming left V 0 bases short and J 0 bases short, with 8 bases between. In nucleotides, the CDR3 is TGTGCCAGCAGTTTATCCTGGACAGCGAACACCGGGGAGCTGTTTTTT. Translated: CASSLSWTANTGELFF.

This chain joins TRBV4-2 and TRBJ2-3; D not certain. CDR1 is LGHNA and CDR2 is YNFKEQ in the germline V gene. Deletions cut 1 base from V and 6 bases from J, with 8 bases between. CDR3 length: 13 amino acids. The CDR3 is CASSQAPPDTQYF. For the CDR3, the DNA is TGTGCCAGCAGCCAAGCACCACCCGATACGCAGTATTTT.

The CDR3 protein is CASSQPIADLSGEQFF. The CDR3 DNA is TGTGCCAGCAGCCAACCTATAGCGGACCTTAGCGGTGAGCAGTTCTTC. The chain combines TRBV4-2 with TRBJ2-1, with D possibly TRBD2 on 6 matching bases. CDR3 length: 16 residues. Trimming stripped 2 bases from V and 9 bases from J, with 20 bases between. From germline, CDR1 is LGHNA and CDR2 YNFKEQ.

This chain links TRBV6-5 with TRBJ2-1; 13 bases align to TRBD2. J lost 9 bases, V lost 8 bases, and 10 bases had no gene match. CDR3 length: 15 amino acids. Germline values: CDR1 MNHEY, CDR2 SVGAGI. The CDR3: CASRRGLAGTTEQFF. The CDR3 nucleotides read TGTGCCAGCCGTAGGGGACTAGCGGGAACAACTGAGCAGTTCTTC.

The V and J genes are TRBV5-1 and TRBJ2-1; tentatively, D is TRBD1 (6 bases). V lost 2 bases, J lost 5 bases, and 11 bases lay in between. This CDR3 is 14 amino acids long. Germline V gives CDR1 SGHRS, CDR2 YFSETQ. Written as DNA, the CDR3 is TGCGCCAGCAGCTTTGGGGGCCCGGACAATGAGCAGTTCTTC. This codes for CASSFGGPDNEQFF.

This clone was seen a single time. The V call is TRBV5-4, the J call TRBJ1-1; D is uncertain. Germline V gene data show CDR1 as SGHNT and CDR2 as YYREEE (reference sequence). V was clipped by 4 bases and J by 1 base, with 2 bases between them. The CDR3 consists of 11 residues. The CDR3 region has the DNA TGTGCCAGCAGCCGGAACACTGAAGCTTTCTTT. The encoded protein is CASSRNTEAFF.

The chain couples TRBV28 to TRBJ2-7; TRBD2 agrees at 7 bases. The CDR3 totals 15 residues. With 5 bases clipped from V and 4 bases from J, the junction kept 11 bases outside the gene matches. Looked up from germline, CDR1 is MDHEN and CDR2 is SYDVKM. CDR3: CASSAWEGRVYEQYF. CDR3 sequence (DNA): TGTGCCAGCAGTGCGTGGGAGGGGCGCGTTTACGAGCAGTACTTC.

The CDR3 DNA follows: TGCGCCAGCAGTTGGGCTCCGTTCGAGCAGTACTTC. Protein: CASSWAPFEQYF. The chain joins TRBV10-2 to TRBJ2-7; D gene ambiguous. Germline values: CDR1 WSHSY, CDR2 SAAADI. This CDR3 is 12 amino acids long. V shed 5 bases and J shed 6 bases, with 11 bases lying between them.

This clone has just a few counts. The chain is built from TRBV4-1 and TRBJ1-1; weak D call: TRBD1 (5 bases). Germline V CDR1 and CDR2: MGHRA, YSYEKL. This CDR3 is 14 amino acids long. Trimming took off 0 bases at V and 4 bases at J, with 9 bases between the two ends. The CDR3 region is CASSQDGGLTEAFF. For the CDR3, the DNA is TGCGCCAGCAGCCAAGACGGGGGACTCACTGAAGCTTTCTTT.

V is TRBV7-9 and J is TRBJ1-1; D is unresolved. V was shortened by 4 bases and J by 0 bases, with 9 bases between the two germline ends. There are 14 residues in the CDR3. Germline V gene sequence: CDR1 SEHNR, CDR2 FQNEAQ (reference sequence). The CDR3 region is CASSSTMMNTEAFF. CDR3 coding DNA: TGTGCCAGCAGCTCGACAATGATGAACACTGAAGCTTTCTTT. The variable domain in full, completed from reference TRBV7-9 and TRBJ1-1, reads DTGVSQNPRHKITKRGQNVTFRCDPISEHNRLYWYRQTLGQGPEFLTYFQNEAQLEKSRLLSDRFSAERPKGSFSTLEIQRTEQGDSAMYLCASSSTMMNTEAFFGQGTRLTVV.

The chain has TRBV5-1 and TRBJ2-2, with 7 bases identical to TRBD1. The J segment lost 3 bases and the V segment lost 4 bases, leaving 12 bases of the junction unmatched. CDR1 is SGHRS, CDR2 YFSETQ, per germline. This CDR3 contains 17 residues. The CDR3 DNA sequence: TGCGCCAGCAGCCCGACGACAGGGCGGAGGTACACCGGGGAGCTGTTTTTT. It encodes CASSPTTGRRYTGELFF.

In regard to this clone: Other DNA sequences from this sample encode an identical CDR3 as well. The chain links TRBV9 to TRBJ2-1; TRBD2 aligns across 9 bases. After removal of 1 base from V and 4 bases from J, the junction contained 3 bases not matched to a gene. The CDR3 consists of 15 residues. In germline, CDR1 is SGDLS, CDR2 YYNGEE. The CDR3 DNA reads TGTGCCAGCAGCGTAAGACTAGCGGTTTACAATGAGCAGTTCTTC. This gives the protein CASSVRLAVYNEQFF.

This rearrangement joins TRBV11-3 to TRBJ1-1, with D unclear. V dropped 1 base and J dropped 11 bases, with 11 bases sitting between them. Germline assignment: CDR1 SGHNT and CDR2 YENEEA. The CDR3 has 12 residues. Here the CDR3 reads CASSLGGSGAFF. The DNA of the CDR3 is TGTGCCAGCAGCTTAGGAGGGTCGGGGGCTTTCTTT.

The genes are TRBV30 and TRBJ2-5; 8 nucleotides align to TRBD1. After removal of 4 bases from V and 5 bases from J, the junction contained 12 bases not matched to a gene. Germline V gene lookup returns CDR1 GTSNPN and CDR2 SVGIG (reference sequence). This CDR3 spans 15 amino acids. In nucleotides, the CDR3 is TGTGCCTGGACCGGTGGGCAGGGGGCGTATGAGACCCAGTACTTC. Amino acids: CAWTGGQGAYETQYF.

The V gene is TRBV27, the J gene TRBJ1-2; D is unclear. Trimming removed 5 bases from V and 4 bases from J, with 17 bases in between. Germline CDR1 reads MNHEY; CDR2 reads SMNVEV (reference sequence). The CDR3 is 15 residues long. CDR3 sequence reads: CASSLDAGFGYGYTF. The CDR3 coding sequence is TGTGCCAGCAGTCTCGACGCTGGATTCGGCTATGGCTACACCTTC.

This clone was detected once. The V gene is TRBV4-3, the J gene TRBJ2-1; D not certain. CDR3 length: 12 amino acids. V lost 4 bases and J lost 7, with 8 bases in between. Germline V CDR1 and CDR2: LGHNA, YSLEER. CDR3 nucleotide sequence: TGCGCCAGCAGCCTCGGACGAAATGAGCAGTTCTTC. Translated, it gives CASSLGRNEQFF.

The V call is TRBV28, the J call TRBJ2-2, with TRBD1 identical over 7 bases. The length of the CDR3 is 16 residues. The V gene's germline CDR1 is MDHEN and CDR2 SYDVKM. J lost 2 bases, V lost 4 bases, and 7 bases had no gene match. The CDR3 spells CASSSPRQGNTGELFF. CDR3 DNA: TGTGCCAGCAGTTCTCCCCGACAGGGCAACACCGGGGAGCTGTTTTTT.